This entry features one T cell receptor (beta chain) sequence. Antigen: not known. The data derive from a study of cytomegalovirus exposure and HLA in healthy donors. It was with 60 Vbeta and 13 Jbeta primers that the PCR ran. The protocol was immunoSEQ multiplex PCR, while the TCRdb copy is restricted to in-frame clones and leaves out a portion. This table has some 160,000 clones, over 70% appearing once. General study findings and limits: It was confirmed in vitro that three of the CMV-associated chains were specific for CMV antigens. The study put 150 to 200 TCR beta chains on its list as cytomegalovirus-associated.

J gave up 2 bases and V 8 bases, and 11 bases lay outside the gene matches. The CDR3 is made up of 15 amino acids. Germline V gene data show CDR1 as SGHDN and CDR2 as FVKESK. The receptor's source is a woman aged 18-35 years in good health and CMV-seronegative. Sequenced sample: PBMCs. The chain combines TRBV14 with TRBJ2-7; TRBD1 matches at 8 bases. DNA for the CDR3: TGTGCCAGCGGAGCTTCAGGCAGGGGGCCCTACGAGCAGTACTTC. Its translation: CASGASGRGPYEQYF.